This TCR beta chain was sequenced for a study of shared clonotypes between healthy human individuals. The study, taken as a whole, reports: Non-shared clonotypes displayed generation probabilities falling below those of clonotypes present in all four donors.

CDR1 and CDR2 from the germline V gene are KGHSH and LQKENI. CDR3 length equals 14 residues. V lost 3 bases, J lost 0 bases, and 6 bases lay in between. With regard to this clone: Its specificity is unknown.

Using immunoSEQ multiplex PCR, the repertoire was profiled, and TCRdb retains in-frame clones only, with some absent. This sample has around 2.3 million clones; approximately 95% occur once, and the top ten carry over 0.1%. This sequence was found in a man aged 18 to 29 in good health. The source material was naive CD4+ T cells sorted from blood. The subset is: CD45RA+ positively selected. V and J are TRBV18 and TRBJ1-3; D unclear. CDR3 residues: CASSPTLSGNTIYF. CDR3 coding DNA: TGTGCCAGCTCACCCACTCTCTCTGGAAACACCATATATTTT.